In this sample, the clone carrying this TCR beta chain turned up many times. The antigen is unknown. The authors ran a second PCR of 7 to 11 cycles using a sample-barcoded 5' primer and a J-beta primer mix. One entry per CDR3 protein, called by TCRdb with MiXCR from the 5' RACE reads. The table includes some 900,000 distinct CDR3 sequences, about 30% detected once. These data originate in a study of blood T cells in healthy people across ages. Turning to the study itself: When template switching was applied, about one barcoded beta molecule was captured per two T cells.

The germline V gene has CDR1 WNHNN and CDR2 SYGVQD (reference sequence). CDR3 length equals 15 residues. V gave up 2 bases and J gave up 4 bases, with 13 bases separating them. Findings and caveats of the study: Measured against age, TCR beta diversity per million T cells decreased in a roughly linear manner. As naive T cell percentage varied, TCR beta diversity correlated strongly with it. The authors considered diversity estimates from one million T cells to be underestimates.

The TCR originated in a woman of 80 years or more in good health. J is TRBJ2-3 and V is TRBV10-1; no definite D call. Sequenced input: blood. DNA for the CDR3: TGCGCCAGCAGTGAGAACCCAGGACGCGCAGATACGCAGTATTTT. This sequence encodes CASSENPGRADTQYF.